The clone carrying this T cell receptor beta chain has only a few counts. This CDR3 has 15 amino acids. V shed 3 bases, J shed 2 bases, and the junction held 1 base outside the gene matches. Germline V gives CDR1 SGHAT, CDR2 FQNNGV. Per the authors' pipeline: Reference gene primer amplification gave estimated nucleated cell counts. Sequenced by immunoSEQ multiplex PCR; TCRdb stores in-frame clones only, minus some. V and J calls plus clone size are reproduced from that table; the DNA served to infer D and trimming. This sample has roughly 150,000 clones, with approximately 80% found just once. This sample was taken from a study of blood T cell repertoires in COVID-19. The overall study: The United States, Italy and Spain were the sources of the acute and convalescent COVID-19 samples. Nucleic acid was either cDNA or gDNA, and it came from T cells, B-cell-depleted T cells, or PBMCs.

This TCR was recovered from a man aged 55-75 years with acute or convalescent COVID-19. Material for sequencing was peripheral blood. The chain has TRBV11-2 and TRBJ2-1, with TRBD2 matching over 10 bases. The CDR3 bases are TGTGCCAGCAGCTTGGGGACTAGCGCCTACAATGAGCAGTTCTTC. This encodes CASSLGTSAYNEQFF.